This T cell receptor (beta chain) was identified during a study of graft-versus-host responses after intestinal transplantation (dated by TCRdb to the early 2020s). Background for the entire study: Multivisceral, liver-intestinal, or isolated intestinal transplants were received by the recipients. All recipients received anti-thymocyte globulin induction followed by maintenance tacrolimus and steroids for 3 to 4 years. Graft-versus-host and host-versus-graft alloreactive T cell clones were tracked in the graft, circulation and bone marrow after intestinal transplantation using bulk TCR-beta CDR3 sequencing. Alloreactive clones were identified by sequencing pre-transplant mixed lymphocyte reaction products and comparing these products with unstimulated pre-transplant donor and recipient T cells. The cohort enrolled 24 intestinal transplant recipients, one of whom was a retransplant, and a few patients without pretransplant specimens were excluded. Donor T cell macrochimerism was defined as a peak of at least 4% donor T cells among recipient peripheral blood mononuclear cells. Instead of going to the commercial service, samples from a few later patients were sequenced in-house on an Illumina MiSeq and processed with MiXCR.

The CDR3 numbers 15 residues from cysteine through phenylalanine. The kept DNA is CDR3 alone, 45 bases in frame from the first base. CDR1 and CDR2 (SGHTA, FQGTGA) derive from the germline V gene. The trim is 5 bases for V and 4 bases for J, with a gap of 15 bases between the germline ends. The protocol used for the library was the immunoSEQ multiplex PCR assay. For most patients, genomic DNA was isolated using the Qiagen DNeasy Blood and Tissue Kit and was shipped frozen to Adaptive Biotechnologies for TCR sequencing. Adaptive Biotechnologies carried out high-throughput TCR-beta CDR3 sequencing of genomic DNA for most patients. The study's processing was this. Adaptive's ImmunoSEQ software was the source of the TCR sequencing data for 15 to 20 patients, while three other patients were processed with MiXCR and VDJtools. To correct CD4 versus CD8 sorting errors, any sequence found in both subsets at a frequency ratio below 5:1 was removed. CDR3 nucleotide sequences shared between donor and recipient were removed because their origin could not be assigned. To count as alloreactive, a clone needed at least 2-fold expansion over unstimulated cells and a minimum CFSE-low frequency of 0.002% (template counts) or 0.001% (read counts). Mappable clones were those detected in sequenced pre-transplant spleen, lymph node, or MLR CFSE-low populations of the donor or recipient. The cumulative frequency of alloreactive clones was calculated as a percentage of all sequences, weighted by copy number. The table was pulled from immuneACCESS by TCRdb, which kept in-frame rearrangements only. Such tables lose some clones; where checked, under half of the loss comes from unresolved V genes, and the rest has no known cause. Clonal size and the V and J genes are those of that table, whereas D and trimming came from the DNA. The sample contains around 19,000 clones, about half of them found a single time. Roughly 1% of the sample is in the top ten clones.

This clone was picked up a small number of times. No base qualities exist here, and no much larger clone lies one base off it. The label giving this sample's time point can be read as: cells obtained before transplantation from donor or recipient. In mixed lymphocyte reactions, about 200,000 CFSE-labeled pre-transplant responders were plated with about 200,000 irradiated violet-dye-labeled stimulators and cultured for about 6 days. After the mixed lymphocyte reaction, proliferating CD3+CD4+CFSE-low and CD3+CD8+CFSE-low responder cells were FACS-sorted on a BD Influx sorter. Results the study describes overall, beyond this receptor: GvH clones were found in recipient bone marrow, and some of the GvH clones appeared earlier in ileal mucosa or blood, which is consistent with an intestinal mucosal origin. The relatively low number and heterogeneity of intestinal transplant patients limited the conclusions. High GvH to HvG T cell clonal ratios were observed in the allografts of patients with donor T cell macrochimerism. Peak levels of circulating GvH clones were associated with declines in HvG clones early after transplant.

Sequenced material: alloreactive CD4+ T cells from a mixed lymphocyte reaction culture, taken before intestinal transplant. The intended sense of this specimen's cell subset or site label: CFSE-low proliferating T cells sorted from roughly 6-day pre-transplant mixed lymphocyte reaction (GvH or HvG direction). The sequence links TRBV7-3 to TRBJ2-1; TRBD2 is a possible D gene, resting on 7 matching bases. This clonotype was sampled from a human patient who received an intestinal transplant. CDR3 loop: CASSPGRGRYNEQFF. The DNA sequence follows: TGTGCCAGCAGCCCAGGGAGGGGGAGATACAATGAGCAGTTCTTC.